The sample holds many counts of the clone carrying this TCR beta chain. Using its own MiXCR run on the 5' RACE reads, TCRdb lists one record per CDR3 protein. The repertoire holds 200,000 to 300,000 distinct CDR3 sequences, with 8% to 9.5% as singletons. The germline V gene encodes CDR1 SGHKS and CDR2 YYEKEE (reference sequence). Unmatched junction bases numbered 6, after V lost 4 bases and J lost 4 bases. The CDR3 contains 15 residues. The sample belongs to a study of T-cell memory formation after mild COVID-19. The chain uses TRBV5-5 and TRBJ2-5, with 11 positions matching TRBD2. The sequencing input was PBMCs or a T cell subset sorted from them (not recorded which). The sequence derives from a man between 18 and 35 years old who had mild COVID-19 (a few samples of this study predate the infection). Cell type and time point are not known. The CDR3 here is CASSQGLAVGETQYF. CDR3 bases: TGTGCCAGCAGCCAGGGACTAGCGGTAGGAGAGACCCAGTACTTC.